This T cell receptor (beta chain) was captured by sequencing in a study of identical twins listed by TCRdb under 2016. A note on the overall study: To test whether fetal clonotypes persist, this study deep-sequenced TCR alpha and beta repertoires from monozygotic twins, from unrelated adults of various ages, and from cord blood. To rule out contamination, the twin experiments were replicated at different times with different library preparation protocols. General findings and caveats noted by the study authors: Compared with coincidental sharing between unrelated individuals, out-of-frame TCR alpha sequences shared between twins showed an excess of sequences with low generation probability. Out-of-frame TCR alpha sharing in monozygotic twins was systematically underestimated by recombination models, whereas sharing between unrelated individuals was in agreement with the recombination models. Abundant cord blood beta clonotypes carried fewer insertions; young adult naive repertoires showed a weaker similar trend, while memory repertoires showed none. Zero-insertion analyses could be partly confounded by invariant T cells such as MAIT and iNKT, though diverse VJ usage argued against such confounding for most clonotypes. Because the same donors could not be followed over many years, conclusions were based on cross-sectional statistical analysis. The excess sharing between twins in beta out-of-frame sequences was weaker because fewer shared sequences reduced the signal-to-noise ratio.

This clonotype has at least ten counts. Its antigen has not been determined. No quality values exist for individual bases; no much larger clone is one base distant. Every donor in the study was a healthy Caucasian. Miltenyi CD45RO+ enrichment and human naive T-cell isolation kits were used to isolate memory (CD45RO+) and naive T cells from PBMC. The germline V gene (reference sequence) sets CDR1 to SEHNR and CDR2 to FQNEAQ. Here V drops 1 base and J drops 8 bases, and the junction holds 3 bases not matched to any gene. From cysteine to phenylalanine, the CDR3 is 14 amino acids long. Only CDR3 DNA remains: 42 bases, in frame from the first base. The library was built by means of 5' RACE. Sequencing took place on an Illumina HiSeq 2000. Template switching added a universal primer binding site, and the final cDNA carried a unique molecular identifier that allowed TCR cDNA molecules to be counted accurately. First-strand cDNA for TCR alpha and beta chains was synthesized from specific primers in the conserved constant-segment region. Each cDNA library was double barcoded, with a SMART-Mk sample barcode plus Illumina barcodes, to control for contamination. TruSeq adapter sequences along with Illumina sample barcodes were introduced in two successive PCR steps. The TCR alpha and beta cDNA libraries were sequenced on the Illumina HiSeq platform using custom primers. Per the authors' processing: MiGEC processed the raw reads to extract unique molecular identifiers, while MiXCR was used to determine the CDR3 positions. Recombination models were inferred per individual with the repgenHMM and IGoR tools using an EM algorithm. The analysis of shared clonotypes was done with the tcR package in R, with sharing normalized by the product of cloneset sizes. To study raw recombination free of thymic and clonal selection effects, out-of-frame nonproductive sequences were analyzed. TCRdb trimmed the raw reads at Q25, called clones with MiXCR and kept productive beta chains. Each CDR3 protein appears once, grouped with its most common genes and DNA. Clone size and V and J calls follow TCRdb, not the original study. Recorded for this sample are approximately 210,000 distinct CDR3 sequences; 9.4% of them occurred a single time. The leading ten clones occupy about 5.5% of the sample.

This receptor chain uses TRBV7-9 and TRBJ2-1; 9 nucleotides in the junction match TRBD2. The sequence was collected from a woman younger than 35 in good health. The sequencing input was memory (CD45RO+) T cells sorted from blood. Reading the label with the study, this specimen's cell subset or site is: CD45RO+ enriched T cells. The bases read TGTGCCAGCAGCTTAGGGCTAGCGGGACATGAGCAGTTCTTC. It translates as CASSLGLAGHEQFF.